A single sample is the source of the 25 T cell receptor beta chains below, sequenced in a study of CD8+ T cells in alopecia areata. Extracted RNA was reverse transcribed into cDNA, the sequencing template. The method was immunoSEQ multiplex PCR; TCRdb's version includes in-frame clones alone and lacks a portion of them. The sample lists about 150,000 clones; about 60% were seen once. Sequencing was carried out using CD4+ T cells sorted from blood. The receptors derive from a human donor in good health.

This sequence joins TRBV18 and TRBJ2-3, with 11 bases aligning to TRBD2. The CDR3 extends over 16 amino acids. Trimming took 4 bases from V and 2 from J; bases not matched to a gene: 5. From germline, CDR1 is KGHSH and CDR2 LQKENI. This CDR3 is CASSRASGRSTDTQYF. The CDR3 DNA reads TGTGCCAGCTCACGAGCTAGCGGGAGGTCCACAGATACGCAGTATTTT.

The chain joins TRBV7-9 to TRBJ2-7; D might be TRBD2 (6 bases). Trimming took off 5 bases at V and 3 bases at J, with 20 bases between the two ends. Germline V gives CDR1 SEHNR, CDR2 FQNEAQ (reference sequence). The CDR3 length is 16 residues. This chain's CDR3 is CASSPAVVGSSYEQYF. CDR3 sequence (DNA): TGTGCCAGCAGCCCGGCGGTGGTCGGGAGTAGCTACGAGCAGTACTTC.

This chain joins TRBV7-2 and TRBJ2-7; either TRBD1 or TRBD2 may fit D (6 bases each). This CDR3 has 15 amino acids. Looked up from germline, CDR1 is SGHTA and CDR2 is FQGNSA. The germline V and J ends were trimmed by 4 bases and 3 bases, with 16 bases remaining between them. CDR3 sequence: CASSSRGPLGYEQYF. CDR3 in DNA: TGTGCCAGCAGCTCCCGGGGGCCGCTTGGCTACGAGCAGTACTTC. The full variable domain, completed using reference TRBV7-2 and TRBJ2-7, is GAGVSQSPSNKVTEKGKDVELRCDPISGHTALYWYRQSLGQGLEFLIYFQGNSAPDKSGLPSDRFSAERTGGSVSTLTIQRTQQEDSAVYLCASSSRGPLGYEQYFGPGTRLTVT.

The chain combines TRBV28 with TRBJ1-5, with D tentatively TRBD1 (6 bases). Germline V lookup: CDR1 MDHEN, CDR2 SYDVKM. V was trimmed by 7 bases and J by 7 bases, leaving 20 bases between them. The CDR3 extends over 15 amino acids. CDR3 protein: CASNSYEGVIQPQHF. The CDR3 bases are TGTGCCAGCAACTCCTATGAGGGGGTTATACAGCCCCAGCATTTT.

The table lists this clone with a few counts. V gene TRBV6-5 combines with J gene TRBJ2-5; 9 bases match TRBD2. Germline V gene sequence: CDR1 MNHEY, CDR2 SVGAGI. This CDR3 contains 16 residues. V shed 4 bases, J shed 2 bases, and the junction held 8 bases outside the gene matches. The CDR3 reads CASSLARGRVQETQYF. Here the CDR3 DNA reads TGTGCCAGCAGTTTGGCCCGCGGGAGGGTTCAAGAGACCCAGTACTTC.

The CDR3: CASSLGPGELFF. The CDR3 region has the DNA TGTGCCAGCAGCTTAGGGCCCGGGGAGCTGTTTTTT. The V gene is TRBV11-2, the J gene TRBJ2-2, with no clear D. Germline V gene data show CDR1 as SGHAT and CDR2 as FQNNGV. The V end was cut by 1 base, the J end by 6 bases, with 3 bases between. There are 12 residues in the CDR3.

This rearrangement joins TRBV5-1 to TRBJ2-1; TRBD2 matches at 7 bases. CDR3 length: 17 amino acids. Trimming removed 3 bases from V and 7 bases from J; junction bases left unmatched: 16. CDR1 and CDR2 from the germline V gene are SGHRS and YFSETQ. CDR3 region: CASSWGGWSGERNEQFF. For the CDR3, the DNA is TGCGCCAGCAGCTGGGGCGGATGGAGCGGGGAAAGGAATGAGCAGTTCTTC.

This clone has only a few counts. This sequence joins TRBV5-1 and TRBJ2-5; TRBD1 or TRBD2 may be the D gene (5 bases each). CDR3 size: 13 residues. V dropped 1 base and J dropped 3 bases, with 7 bases sitting between them. Germline-derived CDR1 and CDR2 are SGHRS and YFSETQ. CDR3 sequence: CASSLLGEETQYF. The CDR3 DNA follows: TGCGCCAGCAGCTTGTTGGGGGAAGAGACCCAGTACTTC.

V gene TRBV30 combines with J gene TRBJ1-5; D is unclear. Germline V gives CDR1 GTSNPN, CDR2 SVGIG (reference sequence). The germline V and J ends were trimmed by 0 bases and 7 bases, with 10 bases remaining between them. The CDR3 length is 13 residues. The CDR3 bases are TGTGCCTGGAGTGTCCGATTCGGACAGCCCCAGCATTTT. It translates to CAWSVRFGQPQHF.

The rearrangement uses TRBV27 and TRBJ2-2; no firm D call. The CDR3 spans 14 residues. Trimming took off 5 bases at V and 5 bases at J, with 12 bases between the two ends. Germline CDR1 and CDR2: MNHEY and SMNVEV (reference sequence). This chain's CDR3 is CASSKWVGTGELFF. The DNA of the CDR3 is TGTGCCAGCAGTAAATGGGTAGGGACCGGGGAGCTGTTTTTT.

J is TRBJ2-7 and V is TRBV5-1; TRBD1 aligns across 7 bases. The CDR3 runs to 16 residues. In germline, CDR1 is SGHRS, CDR2 YFSETQ. With V trimmed by 5 bases and J by 2 bases, 13 bases remained unmatched. The CDR3 bases are TGCGCCAGCAGTCCCCTTCCGGGACAGAGACCCTACGAGCAGTACTTC. Amino acids: CASSPLPGQRPYEQYF. The full variable domain, with the rest looked up from reference TRBV5-1 and TRBJ2-7, is KAGVTQTPRYLIKTRGQQVTLSCSPISGHRSVSWYQQTPGQGLQFLFEYFSETQRNKGNFPGRFSGRQFSNSRSEMNVSTLELGDSALYLCASSPLPGQRPYEQYFGPGTRLTVT.

Remarks on this clone: Other DNA sequences in the sample encode the same CDR3. The J gene is TRBJ1-1, the V gene TRBV29-1; D is perhaps TRBD1 (5 bases). Trimming shortened V by 3 bases and J by 3 bases, and 5 bases separated the two germline ends. The CDR3 runs to 11 residues. Germline loops: CDR1 SQVTM, CDR2 ANQGSEA. CDR3 sequence reads: CSVEGDTEAFF. DNA for the CDR3: TGCAGCGTTGAGGGGGACACTGAAGCTTTCTTT.

This clone has more than one count but fewer than ten. The rearrangement uses TRBV7-2 and TRBJ2-7; D is perhaps TRBD1 or TRBD2 (6 bases each). The CDR3 totals 14 residues. V shed 4 bases and J shed 5 bases, with 15 bases lying between them. From germline, CDR1 is SGHTA and CDR2 FQGNSA. The chain's CDR3 is CASSSRTGANEQYF. Here the CDR3 DNA reads TGTGCCAGCAGCTCACGGACGGGGGCGAACGAGCAGTACTTC.

This chain uses TRBV6-6 with TRBJ2-7; D might be TRBD2 (6 bases). Looked up from germline, CDR1 is MNHNY and CDR2 is SVGAGI (reference sequence). The CDR3 totals 15 residues. V gave up 2 bases and J gave up 2 bases, with 13 bases separating them. The CDR3 sequence is CASSYPGGGAYEQYF. The CDR3 DNA reads TGTGCCAGCAGTTACCCCGGTGGAGGGGCCTACGAGCAGTACTTC.

The chain uses TRBV29-1 and TRBJ1-4; 7 positions agree with TRBD1. The V gene end was trimmed by 6 bases and the J gene end by 0 bases; junction bases not matched to a gene: 7. Germline V gene lookup returns CDR1 SQVTM and CDR2 ANQGSEA. The CDR3 consists of 15 residues. CDR3 protein: CSVDRAGATNEKLFF. The CDR3 DNA reads TGCAGCGTCGACAGGGCCGGGGCAACTAATGAAAAACTGTTTTTT.

The V and J genes are TRBV29-1 and TRBJ2-2; 8 bases are shared with TRBD2. Germline CDR1 reads SQVTM; CDR2 reads ANQGSEA. With V trimmed by 4 bases and J by 5 bases, 9 bases remained unmatched. This CDR3 spans 15 amino acids. CDR3 DNA sequence: TGCAGCGTTGCCGCTGGTAGCGGGATTACCGGGGAGCTGTTTTTT. It yields the protein CSVAAGSGITGELFF.

The gene calls are TRBV19 and TRBJ1-5, with a weak D call TRBD1 (6 bases). The CDR3 covers 14 residues. V was clipped by 8 bases and J by 5 bases, with 16 bases between them. Germline lookup yields CDR1 LNHDA and CDR2 SQIVND (reference sequence). This CDR3 reads CASAGGGGYQPQHF. In nucleotides, the CDR3 is TGTGCCAGTGCCGGCGGAGGGGGATATCAGCCCCAGCATTTT. Variable domain in full (rest from reference TRBV19 and TRBJ1-5): DGGITQSPKYLFRKEGQNVTLSCEQNLNHDAMYWYRQDPGQGLRLIYYSQIVNDFQKGDIAEGYSVSREKKESFPLTVTSAQKNPTAFYLCASAGGGGYQPQHFGDGTRLSIL.

This clone was observed once. This sequence joins TRBV2 and TRBJ2-4; TRBD1 might be the D (6 bases). The CDR3 contains 13 residues. Germline CDR1 reads SNHLY; CDR2 reads FYNNEI. V lost 0 bases and J lost 8, with 8 bases in between. This chain's CDR3 is CASSEARQDIQYF. The CDR3 DNA sequence: TGTGCCAGCAGTGAAGCGCGACAGGACATTCAGTACTTC.

The gene calls are TRBV7-2 and TRBJ2-7, with a tentative D call TRBD1 (5 bases). Germline V gene data show CDR1 as SGHTA and CDR2 as FQGNSA. The CDR3 length is 15 residues. Trimming pared 1 base from V and 2 bases from J, leaving 12 bases between. Here the CDR3 reads CASSLVLQGTYEQYF. The CDR3 bases are TGTGCCAGCAGCTTAGTCTTGCAGGGAACCTACGAGCAGTACTTC.

This clone is labeled as medium-sized (0.01 to 0.1%). A junction end diverges from the germline sequence, so it may reflect a read error. The chain is built from TRBV14 and TRBJ1-1; no reliable D call. This CDR3 comprises 16 residues. Germline V gene lookup returns CDR1 SGHDN and CDR2 FVKESK. CDR3 sequence: CASSHPGVGLSTGAFF. Written as DNA, the CDR3 is TGTGCCAGCAGCCACCCTGGGGTAGGCCTGAGTACTGGAGCTTTCTTT.

The chain carries TRBV29-1 and TRBJ2-3; the D is unclear. CDR1 is SQVTM, CDR2 ANQGSEA, per germline. The CDR3 sequence is 13 residues long. Trimming shortened V by 4 bases and J by 4 bases, and 12 bases separated the two germline ends. CDR3 sequence (DNA): TGCAGCGTTGCCACAGCAAGGCCAGATACGCAGTATTTT. Translated: CSVATARPDTQYF.

The sample holds a few counts of this clone. The V and J genes are TRBV7-9 and TRBJ1-1, with no clear D. This CDR3 comprises 14 residues. Looked up from germline, CDR1 is SEHNR and CDR2 is FQNEAQ (reference sequence). V gave up 5 bases and J gave up 0 bases, with 10 bases separating them. As DNA, the CDR3 is TGTGCCAGCAGCCGCAACGATATGAACACTGAAGCTTTCTTT. Translating gives CASSRNDMNTEAFF.

On this clone itself: A read error may produce the germline difference seen at one junction end. The V gene is TRBV4-1, the J gene TRBJ1-1; D ambiguous. This CDR3 contains 15 residues. Germline V gene lookup returns CDR1 MGHRA and CDR2 YSYEKL. CDR3 residues: CATSFIQRPNTEAFF. CDR3 coding DNA: TGCGCCACCAGCTTTATACAGAGACCGAACACTGAAGCTTTCTTT.

The chain carries TRBV29-1 and TRBJ1-1; no firm D call. The CDR3 totals 10 residues. Germline V lookup: CDR1 SQVTM, CDR2 ANQGSEA. Trimming cost V 8 bases and J 3 bases, with 7 bases left between them. CDR3 coding DNA: TGCAGCCCCCTTGACACTGAAGCTTTCTTT. It translates to CSPLDTEAFF. The full variable domain, with the rest looked up from reference TRBV29-1 and TRBJ1-1, is SAVISQKPSRDICQRGTSLTIQCQVDSQVTMMFWYRQQPGQSLTLIATANQGSEATYESGFVIDKFPISRPNLTFSTLTVSNMSPEDSSIYLCSPLDTEAFFGQGTRLTVV.

Only one count was recorded for this clone. The V and J genes are TRBV5-1 and TRBJ2-7, with no clear D. V was cut by 4 bases and J by 4 bases, with 21 bases left in between. The germline gives CDR1 SGHRS, CDR2 YFSETQ. The CDR3 spans 16 residues. The CDR3 nucleotides are TGCGCCAGCAGCGTCGAGAAAGACCGCACTCGGTACGAGCAGTACTTC. Amino acids: CASSVEKDRTRYEQYF.